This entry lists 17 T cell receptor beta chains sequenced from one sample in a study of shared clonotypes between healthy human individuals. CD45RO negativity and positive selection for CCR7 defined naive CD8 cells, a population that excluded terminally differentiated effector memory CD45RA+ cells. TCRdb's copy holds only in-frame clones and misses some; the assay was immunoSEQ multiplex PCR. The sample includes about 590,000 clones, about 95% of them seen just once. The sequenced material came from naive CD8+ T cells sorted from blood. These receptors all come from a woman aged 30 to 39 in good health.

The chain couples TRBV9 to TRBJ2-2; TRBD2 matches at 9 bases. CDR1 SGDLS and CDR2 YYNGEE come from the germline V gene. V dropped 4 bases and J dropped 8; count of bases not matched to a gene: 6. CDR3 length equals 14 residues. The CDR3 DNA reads TGTGCCAGCAGCTCCCCAGCGGGAGGTGGGGAGCTGTTTTTT. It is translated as CASSSPAGGGELFF.

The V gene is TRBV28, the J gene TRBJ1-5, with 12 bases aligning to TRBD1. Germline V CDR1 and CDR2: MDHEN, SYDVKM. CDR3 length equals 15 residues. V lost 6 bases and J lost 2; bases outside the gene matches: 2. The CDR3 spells CASRGTGGGNQPQHF. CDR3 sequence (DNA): TGTGCCAGCAGGGGGACAGGGGGCGGCAATCAGCCCCAGCATTTT.

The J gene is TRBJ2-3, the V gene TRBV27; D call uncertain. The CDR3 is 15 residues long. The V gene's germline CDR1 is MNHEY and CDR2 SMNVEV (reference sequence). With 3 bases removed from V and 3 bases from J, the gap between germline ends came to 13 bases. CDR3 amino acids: CASSFDSLRTDTQYF. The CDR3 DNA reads TGTGCCAGCAGTTTTGATAGCCTGAGGACAGATACGCAGTATTTT.

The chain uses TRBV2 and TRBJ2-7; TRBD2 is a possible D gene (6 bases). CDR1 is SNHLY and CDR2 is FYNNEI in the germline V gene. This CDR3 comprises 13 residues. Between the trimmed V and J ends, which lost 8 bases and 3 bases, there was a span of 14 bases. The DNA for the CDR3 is TGTGCCAGCGGGCGGGGATATGGCTACGAGCAGTACTTC. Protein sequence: CASGRGYGYEQYF.

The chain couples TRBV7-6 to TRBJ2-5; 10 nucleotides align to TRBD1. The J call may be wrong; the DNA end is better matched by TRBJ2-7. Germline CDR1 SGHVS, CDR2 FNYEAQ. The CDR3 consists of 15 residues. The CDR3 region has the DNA TGTGCCAGCAGCAACCGGGACAGGGGTACCTACGAGCAGTACTTC. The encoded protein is CASSNRDRGTYEQYF.

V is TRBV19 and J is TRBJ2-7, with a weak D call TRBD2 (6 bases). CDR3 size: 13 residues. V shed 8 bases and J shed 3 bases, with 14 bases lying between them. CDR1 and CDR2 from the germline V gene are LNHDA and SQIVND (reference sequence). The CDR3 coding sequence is TGTGCCAGTTCGCCGGGACTCGGCTACGAGCAGTACTTC. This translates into CASSPGLGYEQYF.

The DNA for the CDR3 is TGTGCCAGCAGTTTAGGTCTTCCGAGGACATCAACCTATGGCTACACCTTC. Protein product: CASSLGLPRTSTYGYTF. The rearrangement uses TRBV27 and TRBJ1-2, with D perhaps matching TRBD1 (5 bases). The ends were cut back, 2 bases at V and 4 bases at J, with 20 bases in the middle. The V gene's germline CDR1 is MNHEY and CDR2 SMNVEV (reference sequence). This CDR3 has 17 amino acids.

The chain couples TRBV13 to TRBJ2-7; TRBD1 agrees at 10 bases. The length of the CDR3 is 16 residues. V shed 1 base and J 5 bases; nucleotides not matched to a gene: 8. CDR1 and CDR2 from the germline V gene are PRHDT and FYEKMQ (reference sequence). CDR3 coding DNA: TGTGCCAGCAGCTTAGTTATGGGACAGGGGATCGACGAGCAGTACTTC. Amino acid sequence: CASSLVMGQGIDEQYF.

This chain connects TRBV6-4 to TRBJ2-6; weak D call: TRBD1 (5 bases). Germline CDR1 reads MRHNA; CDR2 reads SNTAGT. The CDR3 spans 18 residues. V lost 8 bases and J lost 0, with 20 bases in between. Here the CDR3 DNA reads TGTGCCAGCTCACGTTCCGGCCCAGGGCGCTCTGGGGCCAACGTCCTGACTTTC. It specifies CASSRSGPGRSGANVLTF.

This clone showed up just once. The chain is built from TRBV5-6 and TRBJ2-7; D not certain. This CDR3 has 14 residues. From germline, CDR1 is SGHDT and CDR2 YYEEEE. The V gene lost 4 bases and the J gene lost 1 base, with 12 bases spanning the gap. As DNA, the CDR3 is TGTGCCAGCAGCCCTCGAATGGATTCCTACGAGCAGTACTTC. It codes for CASSPRMDSYEQYF. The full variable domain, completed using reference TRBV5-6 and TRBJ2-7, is DAGVTQSPTHLIKTRGQQVTLRCSPKSGHDTVSWYQQALGQGPQFIFQYYEEEERQRGNFPDRFSGHQFPNYSSELNVNALLLGDSALYLCASSPRMDSYEQYFGPGTRLTVT.

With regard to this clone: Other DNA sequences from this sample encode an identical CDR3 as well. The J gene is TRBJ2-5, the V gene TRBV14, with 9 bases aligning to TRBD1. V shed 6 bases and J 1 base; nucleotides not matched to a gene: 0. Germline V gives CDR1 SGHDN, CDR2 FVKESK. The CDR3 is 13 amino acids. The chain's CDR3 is CASRGQGQETQYF. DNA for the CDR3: TGTGCCAGCAGGGGACAGGGCCAAGAGACCCAGTACTTC. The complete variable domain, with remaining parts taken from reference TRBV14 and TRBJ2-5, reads EAGVTQFPSHSVIEKGQTVTLRCDPISGHDNLYWYRRVMGKEIKFLLHFVKESKQDESGMPNNRFLAERTGGTYSTLKVQPAELEDSGVYFCASRGQGQETQYFGPGTRLLVL.

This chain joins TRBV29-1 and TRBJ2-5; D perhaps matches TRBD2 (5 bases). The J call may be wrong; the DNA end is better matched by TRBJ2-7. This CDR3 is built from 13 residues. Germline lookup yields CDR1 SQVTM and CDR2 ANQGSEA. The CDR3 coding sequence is TGCAGCGTGCATACCGGTCGGGATTACGAGCAGTACTTC. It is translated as CSVHTGRDYEQYF.

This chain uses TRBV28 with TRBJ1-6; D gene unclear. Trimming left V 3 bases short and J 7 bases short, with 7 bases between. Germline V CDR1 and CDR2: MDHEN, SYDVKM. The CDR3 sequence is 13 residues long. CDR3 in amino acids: CASSFRANSPLHF. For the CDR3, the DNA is TGTGCCAGCAGTTTTCGCGCAAATTCACCCCTCCACTTT.

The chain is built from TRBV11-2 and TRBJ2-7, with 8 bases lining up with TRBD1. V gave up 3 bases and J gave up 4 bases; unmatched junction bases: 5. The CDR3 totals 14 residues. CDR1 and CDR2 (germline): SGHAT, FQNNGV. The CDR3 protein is CASSFSGGLYEQYF. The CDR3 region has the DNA TGTGCCAGCAGCTTTTCAGGGGGCTTATACGAGCAGTACTTC.

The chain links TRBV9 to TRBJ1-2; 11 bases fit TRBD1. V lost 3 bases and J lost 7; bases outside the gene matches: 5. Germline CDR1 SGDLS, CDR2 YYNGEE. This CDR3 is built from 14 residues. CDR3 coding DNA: TGTGCCAGCAGCGCGCCCGGGACAGGGGGTGGCTACACCTTC. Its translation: CASSAPGTGGGYTF.

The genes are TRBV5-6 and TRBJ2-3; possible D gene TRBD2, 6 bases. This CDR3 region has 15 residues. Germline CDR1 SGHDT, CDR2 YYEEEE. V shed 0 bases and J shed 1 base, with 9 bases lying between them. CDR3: CASSLGSSGTDTQYF. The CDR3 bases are TGTGCCAGCAGCTTGGGATCTAGCGGCACAGATACGCAGTATTTT.

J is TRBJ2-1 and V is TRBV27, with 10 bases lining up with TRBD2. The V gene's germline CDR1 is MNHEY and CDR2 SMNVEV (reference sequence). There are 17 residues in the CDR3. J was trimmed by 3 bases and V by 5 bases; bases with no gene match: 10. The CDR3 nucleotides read TGTGCCAGCAGTATAGGGCCGGGGACTAGCGACTACAATGAGCAGTTCTTC. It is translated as CASSIGPGTSDYNEQFF.